This T cell receptor beta chain was identified in a study of blood T cell repertoires in COVID-19. Study context: Whether acute or convalescent, the COVID-19 samples came from the United States, Italy and Spain. Sample material is recorded as cDNA or gDNA derived from T cells, B-cell-depleted T cells, or PBMCs.

Authors' data handling: Amplification of reference gene primers was used by the study to estimate nucleated cell counts. Assay: immunoSEQ multiplex PCR; the TCRdb copy retains only in-frame clones and omits some. The DNA was the basis for D and trimming; V, J and clone size are from that table. The profile covers more than 150,000 clones, with around four fifths appearing a single time and 5.5% to 7.5% taken by the ten largest. V lost 1 base to trimming and J lost 5 bases, with 8 bases between them. CDR3 size: 13 residues. Germline CDR1 SEHNR, CDR2 FQNEAQ (reference sequence). The receptor's source is a woman between 40 and 55 years old with acute or convalescent COVID-19. The sample comprised peripheral blood. The chain has TRBV7-9 and TRBJ1-2; D gene uncertain. The CDR3: CASSLDSRYGYTF. CDR3 sequence (DNA): TGTGCCAGCAGCTTAGATAGTAGATATGGCTACACCTTC.